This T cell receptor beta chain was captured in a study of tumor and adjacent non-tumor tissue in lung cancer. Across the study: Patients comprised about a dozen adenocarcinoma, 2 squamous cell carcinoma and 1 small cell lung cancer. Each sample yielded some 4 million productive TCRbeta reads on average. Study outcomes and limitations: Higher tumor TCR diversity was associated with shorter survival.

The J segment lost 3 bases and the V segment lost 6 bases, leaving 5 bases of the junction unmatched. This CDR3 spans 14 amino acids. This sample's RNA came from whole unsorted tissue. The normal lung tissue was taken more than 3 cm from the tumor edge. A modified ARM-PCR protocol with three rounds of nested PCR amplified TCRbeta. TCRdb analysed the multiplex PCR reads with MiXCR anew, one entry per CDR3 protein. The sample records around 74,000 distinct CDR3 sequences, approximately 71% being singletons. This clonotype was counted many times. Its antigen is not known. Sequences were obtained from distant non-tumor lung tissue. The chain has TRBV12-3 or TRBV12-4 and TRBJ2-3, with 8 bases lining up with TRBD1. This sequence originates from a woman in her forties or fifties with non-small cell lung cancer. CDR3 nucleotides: TGTGCCAGCAGCATACGACAGGGGACAGATACGCAGTATTTT. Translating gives CASSIRQGTDTQYF.